A single sample gave rise to the 8 T cell receptor beta chains below, sequenced in a study of blood T cell repertoires in COVID-19. TCRdb's table, derived via immunoSEQ multiplex PCR, lists solely in-frame clones and lacks some. The sample lists some 100,000 clones; approximately 87% were seen once. The specimen was peripheral blood. These receptors were collected from a human donor with active COVID-19. The donor label of this sample is uncertain.

The chain couples TRBV19 to TRBJ2-7; perhaps TRBD1 as D (5 bases). Germline CDR1 and CDR2: LNHDA and SQIVND (reference sequence). The CDR3 length is 13 residues. V lost 0 bases, J lost 6 bases, and 9 bases lay in between. The CDR3, as DNA: TGTGCCAGTAGTATAGACAGGGTGCGCGAGCAGTACTTC. As protein: CASSIDRVREQYF.

The rearrangement uses TRBV6-5 and TRBJ1-2, with TRBD1 identical over 9 bases. The V gene's germline CDR1 is MNHEY and CDR2 SVGAGI. J gave up 8 bases and V 2 bases, and 3 bases lay outside the gene matches. This CDR3 has 13 amino acids. The CDR3 spells CASSYDRGLGYTF. The CDR3 nucleotides are TGTGCCAGCAGTTACGACAGGGGGTTGGGCTACACCTTC.

This clone was picked up one time. The chain is built from TRBV11-2 and TRBJ1-1; unclear D gene. V was shortened by 1 base and J by 0 bases, with 15 bases between the two germline ends. This CDR3 has 17 residues. Germline CDR1 and CDR2: SGHAT and FQNNGV. CDR3 protein: CASSLGRRIVVNTEAFF. CDR3 DNA: TGTGCCAGCAGCTTAGGACGGAGGATAGTCGTGAACACTGAAGCTTTCTTT.

The chain employs TRBV6-1 and TRBJ2-5, with 11 bases identical to TRBD2. The CDR3 has 15 amino acids. In germline, CDR1 is MNHNS, CDR2 SASEGT. The V gene end was trimmed by 3 bases and the J gene end by 4 bases; junction bases not matched to a gene: 4. The CDR3 nucleotides are TGTGCCAGCAGTGAGGGTAGCGGGGGGGCAGAGACCCAGTACTTC. Encoded protein: CASSEGSGGAETQYF.

This clone appeared once. This chain links TRBV4-3 with TRBJ1-5; D not certain. CDR1 is LGHNA, CDR2 YSLEER, per germline. Trimming shortened V by 2 bases and J by 8 bases, and 16 bases separated the two germline ends. The CDR3 loop spans 15 amino acids. DNA for the CDR3: TGCGCCAGCAGCCAACGGGGAGGTACGGGTGAGCCCCAGCATTTT. Its protein product is CASSQRGGTGEPQHF.

This rearrangement joins TRBV7-2 to TRBJ2-7; D is possibly TRBD1 (6 bases). V lost 5 bases, J lost 2 bases, and 19 bases lay in between. The CDR3 is 16 residues long. Looked up from germline, CDR1 is SGHTA and CDR2 is FQGNSA. CDR3 sequence: CASSPESTGLTYEQYF. CDR3 in DNA: TGTGCCAGCAGCCCGGAGTCAACAGGGCTCACCTACGAGCAGTACTTC.

The rearrangement links TRBV7-8 to TRBJ2-3; no reliable D call. The germline V gene encodes CDR1 SGHVS and CDR2 FQNEAQ. The CDR3 consists of 11 residues. Deletions cut 5 bases from V and 3 bases from J, with 3 bases between. The CDR3 DNA reads as TGTGCCAGCAGCCCAACAGATACGCAGTATTTT. Protein: CASSPTDTQYF.

The chain recombines TRBV19 with TRBJ1-5, with D perhaps matching TRBD1 (6 bases). The CDR3 loop spans 13 amino acids. Between the trimmed V and J ends, which lost 6 bases and 3 bases, there was a span of 9 bases. Germline values: CDR1 LNHDA, CDR2 SQIVND (reference sequence). In nucleotides, the CDR3 is TGTGCCAGTAGAGACAGGAACAATCAGCCCCAGCATTTT. It codes for CASRDRNNQPQHF.